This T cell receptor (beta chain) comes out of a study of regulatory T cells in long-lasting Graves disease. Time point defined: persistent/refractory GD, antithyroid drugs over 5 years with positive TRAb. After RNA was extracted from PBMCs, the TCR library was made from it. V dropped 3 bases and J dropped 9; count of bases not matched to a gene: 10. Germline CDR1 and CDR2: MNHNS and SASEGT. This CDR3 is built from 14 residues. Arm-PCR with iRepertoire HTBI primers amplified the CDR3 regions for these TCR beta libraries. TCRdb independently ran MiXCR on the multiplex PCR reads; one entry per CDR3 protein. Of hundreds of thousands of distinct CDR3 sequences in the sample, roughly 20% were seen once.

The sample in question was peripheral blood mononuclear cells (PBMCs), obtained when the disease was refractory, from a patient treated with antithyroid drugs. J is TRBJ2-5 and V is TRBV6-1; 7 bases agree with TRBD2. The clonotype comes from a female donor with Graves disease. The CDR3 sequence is CASSESSGSGAQYF. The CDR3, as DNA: TGTGCCAGCAGTGAGAGTAGCGGGTCCGGGGCCCAGTACTTC.